This TCR beta chain was identified in a study of T cell repertoires in cytomegalovirus infection. Via MiXCR, TCRdb re-called the reads, giving one row per CDR3 protein. Among 270,000 or so distinct CDR3 sequences listed, approximately 15% were seen once. The CDR3 is 13 amino acids. Germline CDR1 is SGHAT and CDR2 is FQNNGV. V was pared by 5 bases and J by 3 bases, with 10 bases between. The sample comprised CD8+ T cells from PBMCs. The J gene is TRBJ1-2, the V gene TRBV11-2; the D is unclear. The origin of this receptor is a human donor in good health (CMV status not recorded). Some clones in this sample may be carry-over from other donors' samples. In nucleotides, the CDR3 is TGTGCCAGCAGCCCTCGGGCAGACTATGGCTACACCTTC. As protein: CASSPRADYGYTF.